The 10 T cell receptor beta chains below come from one sample, sequenced in a study of blood T cell repertoires in COVID-19. Profiling relied on immunoSEQ multiplex PCR, and the TCRdb table lists in-frame clones only, not all of them. Altogether approximately 210,000 clones are present, around 84% being singletons, with the ten largest covering 10%. The sample taken for sequencing was peripheral blood. The receptors here all came from a woman of 80 years or more with COVID-19, enrolled during active disease.

The table lists this clone with a count of one. The V call is TRBV2, the J call TRBJ2-2, with D possibly being TRBD1 (6 bases). V lost 8 bases to trimming and J lost 3 bases, with 13 bases between them. CDR1 and CDR2 from the germline V gene are SNHLY and FYNNEI. This CDR3 region has 14 residues. The CDR3: CASFDRSYTGELFF. The CDR3 coding sequence is TGTGCCAGCTTTGACAGGTCCTACACCGGGGAGCTGTTTTTT.

The chain combines TRBV7-2 with TRBJ2-5, with D tentatively TRBD2 (7 bases). Trimming pared 3 bases from V and 1 base from J, leaving 12 bases between. The CDR3 runs 15 residues. In germline, CDR1 is SGHTA, CDR2 FQGNSA. Here the CDR3 reads CASSFGGGGQETQYF. In DNA, the CDR3 is TGTGCCAGCAGCTTTGGGGGAGGGGGCCAAGAGACCCAGTACTTC. Full variable domain (outside the CDR3, taken from reference TRBV7-2 and TRBJ2-5): GAGVSQSPSNKVTEKGKDVELRCDPISGHTALYWYRQSLGQGLEFLIYFQGNSAPDKSGLPSDRFSAERTGGSVSTLTIQRTQQEDSAVYLCASSFGGGGQETQYFGPGTRLLVL.

The chain couples TRBV19 to TRBJ2-7; tentatively, D is TRBD1 (5 bases). The CDR3 length is 14 residues. The V end was cut by 7 bases, the J end by 0 bases, with 13 bases between. Germline CDR1 is LNHDA and CDR2 is SQIVND (reference sequence). The CDR3 nucleotides read TGTGCCAGTAAAAGGGGAACGAACTCCTACGAGCAGTACTTC. Amino acid sequence: CASKRGTNSYEQYF.

This rearrangement joins TRBV9 to TRBJ2-2; D remains ambiguous. Germline CDR1 is SGDLS and CDR2 is YYNGEE. This CDR3 contains 13 residues. V shed 4 bases and J shed 6 bases, with 10 bases lying between them. CDR3 in amino acids: CASSLRVSGELFF. The CDR3 DNA is TGTGCCAGCAGCTTAAGAGTGTCCGGGGAGCTGTTTTTT.

The V and J genes are TRBV28 and TRBJ2-4; D possibly corresponds to TRBD1 (6 bases). The germline gives CDR1 MDHEN, CDR2 SYDVKM. The germline V and J ends were trimmed by 3 bases and 7 bases, with 13 bases remaining between them. The CDR3 is made up of 14 amino acids. The DNA of the CDR3 is TGTGCCAGCAGTTTGGCAAAACAGGGTAACATTCAGTACTTC. Its protein is CASSLAKQGNIQYF.

The V and J genes are TRBV30 and TRBJ2-7; a weak D match, TRBD1 (5 bases). Germline V gives CDR1 GTSNPN, CDR2 SVGIG (reference sequence). This CDR3 is 15 amino acids long. V was shortened by 5 bases and J by 4 bases, with 21 bases between the two germline ends. CDR3 DNA: TGTGCCTGGGAGCTAATTTTTGGACACCCATACGAGCAGTACGTC. It specifies CAWELIFGHPYEQYV.

J is TRBJ1-2 and V is TRBV5-1, with D possibly TRBD1 on 5 matching bases. V was trimmed by 0 bases and J by 4 bases, leaving 10 bases between them. Germline CDR1 SGHRS, CDR2 YFSETQ. The CDR3 contains 14 residues. CDR3 bases: TGCGCCAGCAGCTTGGCCTTAGACAGCTATGGCTACACCTTC. It translates to CASSLALDSYGYTF.

The chain is built from TRBV10-1 and TRBJ2-2, with 9 bases lining up with TRBD2. This CDR3 has 16 amino acids. J lost 8 bases, V lost 4 bases, and 11 bases had no gene match. Germline lookup yields CDR1 WNHNN and CDR2 SYGVQD (reference sequence). The CDR3 nucleotides read TGCGCCAGCAGTGGCGGGGGGGCCGGGGTGAAAGGGGAGCTGTTTTTT. Its protein product is CASSGGGAGVKGELFF.

This sequence joins TRBV5-1 and TRBJ1-2, with TRBD1 identical over 9 bases. Unmatched junction bases numbered 13, after V lost 4 bases and J lost 0 bases. The CDR3 contains 18 residues. The V gene's germline CDR1 is SGHRS and CDR2 YFSETQ. The DNA of the CDR3 is TGCGCCAGCAGCCGGACCGGGACAGGGATAGGAGCTAACTATGGCTACACCTTC. This sequence encodes CASSRTGTGIGANYGYTF.

The table lists this clone with a count of one. V is TRBV18 and J is TRBJ1-2; D is perhaps TRBD1 (5 bases). V was trimmed by 3 bases and J by 2 bases, leaving 19 bases between them. Germline-derived CDR1 and CDR2 are KGHSH and LQKENI. There are 17 residues in the CDR3. CDR3 sequence: CASSPDPDRVANYGYTF. Here the CDR3 DNA reads TGTGCCAGCTCACCGGACCCTGACAGAGTGGCGAACTATGGCTACACCTTC.